One sample yielded the 32 T cell receptor beta chains listed below, sequenced in a study of shared clonotypes between healthy human individuals. Using immunoSEQ multiplex PCR, the repertoire was profiled, and TCRdb retains in-frame clones only, with some absent. The sample comprises some 680,000 clones, about three quarters of which are singletons, and around 1.8% rests with the top ten. What was sequenced was memory CD4+ T cells sorted from blood. The sample's subset: CD45RA-negative fraction. The source of these receptors is a woman aged 25 to 45 in good health.

This chain links TRBV7-9 with TRBJ1-1; perhaps TRBD1 as D (6 bases). Deletions cut 1 base from V and 1 base from J, with 10 bases between. The germline V gene has CDR1 SEHNR and CDR2 FQNEAQ (reference sequence). The length of the CDR3 is 15 residues. The CDR3 is CASSLGTGKNTEAFF. The CDR3 nucleotides read TGTGCCAGCAGCTTAGGTACAGGGAAGAACACTGAAGCTTTCTTT.

Many counts were recorded for this clone. The V and J genes are TRBV29-1 and TRBJ1-1; D call uncertain. In germline, CDR1 is SQVTM, CDR2 ANQGSEA. Trimming stripped 7 bases from V and 1 base from J, with 13 bases between. This CDR3 spans 13 amino acids. The CDR3 bases are TGCAGCGGGCAATGGGATCGGAACACTGAAGCTTTCTTT. Encoded protein: CSGQWDRNTEAFF.

This sequence joins TRBV19 and TRBJ2-2; D is possibly TRBD2 (6 bases). CDR1 and CDR2 (germline): LNHDA, SQIVND (reference sequence). This CDR3 is built from 13 residues. The V gene lost 6 bases and the J gene lost 5 bases, with 10 bases spanning the gap. The CDR3 protein is CASSLGRTGELFF. CDR3 nucleotides: TGTGCCAGTAGCCTAGGGAGGACCGGGGAGCTGTTTTTT.

The rearrangement joins TRBV15 to TRBJ2-7; 8 bases agree with TRBD1. Looked up from germline, CDR1 is LNHNV and CDR2 is YYDKDF (reference sequence). The CDR3 covers 14 residues. Losses at the gene ends were 3 bases for V and 5 bases for J; bases not matched to a gene: 6. CDR3 coding DNA: TGTGCCACCAGCAGGGACAGGGTTGGGGACGAGCAGTACTTC. Protein: CATSRDRVGDEQYF.

V gene TRBV28 combines with J gene TRBJ1-3; D is unclear. With 3 bases removed from V and 3 bases from J, the gap between germline ends came to 9 bases. Per germline, CDR1 MDHEN and CDR2 SYDVKM. This CDR3 has 14 residues. The CDR3 spells CASSFESFGNTIYF. The CDR3 nucleotides read TGTGCCAGCAGTTTCGAGTCGTTTGGAAACACCATATATTTT. Based on the CDR3 plus reference TRBV28 and TRBJ1-3, the full variable domain is DVKVTQSSRYLVKRTGEKVFLECVQDMDHENMFWYRQDPGLGLRLIYFSYDVKMKEKGDIPEGYSVSREKKERFSLILESASTNQTSMYLCASSFESFGNTIYFGEGSWLTVV.

In nucleotides, the CDR3 is TGTGCCAGCAGTTACTCTCGTCCCGGGGAGCTGTTTTTT. This sequence encodes CASSYSRPGELFF. The J gene is TRBJ2-2, the V gene TRBV6-6; the D is unclear. CDR3 size: 13 residues. V lost 0 bases and J lost 6, with 5 bases in between. Germline assignment: CDR1 MNHNY and CDR2 SVGAGI (reference sequence).

A remark on this clone: A far larger clone is one base from this, pointing to a likely read error. The rearrangement joins TRBV7-2 to TRBJ2-1; D unclear. Germline V gene sequence: CDR1 SGHTA, CDR2 FQGNSA. Deletions cut 1 base from V and 5 bases from J, with 6 bases between. The CDR3 sequence is 13 residues long. DNA of the CDR3: TGTGCCAGCAGCTTAGGGTCCGACAATGAGCAGTTCTTC. It translates to CASSLGSDNEQFF.

This clone was counted a few times. V usage is TRBV10-1 and J usage is TRBJ1-5; 10 positions agree with TRBD1. V dropped 5 bases and J dropped 6; count of bases not matched to a gene: 10. The CDR3 has 16 residues. Germline-derived CDR1 and CDR2 are WNHNN and SYGVQD (reference sequence). Written as DNA, the CDR3 is TGCGCCAGCAGTCCGAGCGACAGGGGGCGTGGTCAGCCCCAGCATTTT. Translation gives CASSPSDRGRGQPQHF.

The rearrangement links TRBV19 to TRBJ1-2, with a tentative D call TRBD1 (5 bases). With 5 bases removed from V and 7 bases from J, the gap between germline ends came to 11 bases. Germline CDR1 and CDR2: LNHDA and SQIVND (reference sequence). The CDR3 has 12 residues. The CDR3 reads CASSAAQGGYTF. CDR3 sequence (DNA): TGTGCCAGTAGTGCCGCCCAGGGTGGCTACACCTTC.

The chain has TRBV30 and TRBJ1-6, with 8 bases that match TRBD1. V gave up 2 bases and J gave up 10 bases; unmatched junction bases: 7. The CDR3 covers 14 residues. Germline CDR1 reads GTSNPN; CDR2 reads SVGIG (reference sequence). CDR3 amino acids: CAWSRGQGWSPLHF. CDR3 in DNA: TGTGCCTGGAGTAGAGGACAGGGTTGGTCACCCCTCCACTTT.

This chain joins TRBV7-3 and TRBJ2-1; TRBD2 might be the D (5 bases). Trimming cost V 6 bases and J 4 bases, with 13 bases left between them. Germline CDR1 is SGHTA and CDR2 is FQGTGA. The CDR3 spans 14 residues. CDR3 nucleotides: TGTGCCAGCAGTCCGGGATTCCAGTACAATGAGCAGTTCTTC. Protein product: CASSPGFQYNEQFF.

This chain connects TRBV5-1 to TRBJ2-1, with D tentatively TRBD1 (6 bases). The ends were cut back, 0 bases at V and 7 bases at J, with 14 bases in the middle. Germline assignment: CDR1 SGHRS and CDR2 YFSETQ. This CDR3 has 15 residues. This chain's CDR3 is CASSLGGGDGNEQFF. For the CDR3, the DNA is TGCGCCAGCAGCTTGGGAGGGGGAGACGGGAATGAGCAGTTCTTC.

The CDR3 nucleotides read TGTGCCAGCAGTGGATCCAAGGGGAGCTACAATGAGCAGTTCTTC. As protein: CASSGSKGSYNEQFF. This sequence joins TRBV28 and TRBJ2-1; D is perhaps TRBD1 or TRBD2 (5 bases each). Germline-derived CDR1 and CDR2 are MDHEN and SYDVKM. The V end was cut by 5 bases, the J end by 3 bases, with 14 bases between. CDR3 length equals 15 residues.

The V call is TRBV30, the J call TRBJ2-5; the D gene is possibly TRBD2 (6 bases). CDR3 length: 15 amino acids. Germline V gene sequence: CDR1 GTSNPN, CDR2 SVGIG (reference sequence). V dropped 2 bases and J dropped 4 bases, with 17 bases sitting between them. The CDR3 region is CAWSHGLGTRETQYF. The CDR3 nucleotides read TGTGCCTGGAGTCACGGACTGGGGACTCGAGAGACCCAGTACTTC.

This sequence joins TRBV27 and TRBJ2-5, with D possibly TRBD2 on 6 matching bases. Trimming stripped 0 bases from V and 9 bases from J, with 14 bases between. CDR1 and CDR2 from the germline V gene are MNHEY and SMNVEV (reference sequence). The CDR3 length is 14 residues. The CDR3 loop reads CASSLSGGTGPQYF. DNA of the CDR3: TGTGCCAGCAGTTTATCGGGCGGGACCGGTCCCCAGTACTTC.

As to this clone: The sample has other DNA sequences that encode this CDR3 too. As DNA, the CDR3 is TGCGCCAGCAGCTTGGCCCTTTCGGGGCCCTATGGCTACACCTTC. Protein product: CASSLALSGPYGYTF. The gene calls are TRBV5-1 and TRBJ1-2; D may be TRBD1 (5 bases). Germline assignment: CDR1 SGHRS and CDR2 YFSETQ. The CDR3 runs to 15 residues. V dropped 0 bases and J dropped 4 bases, with 13 bases sitting between them.

In its sample, this clone was seen many times. This chain links TRBV27 with TRBJ2-4; D tentatively reads TRBD1 or TRBD2 (5 bases each). CDR1 is MNHEY and CDR2 is SMNVEV in the germline V gene (reference sequence). V was pared by 4 bases and J by 16 bases, with 17 bases between. The CDR3 sequence is 12 residues long. The CDR3 coding sequence is TGTGCCAGCAGTTCTCCAGGGTGGGGGTATTACTTC. Translated, it gives CASSSPGWGYYF.

This clone was seen more than once but under ten times. This chain links TRBV6-6 with TRBJ2-3, with D perhaps given as TRBD1 or TRBD2 (5 bases each). V was shortened by 4 bases and J by 3 bases, with 11 bases between the two germline ends. The CDR3 runs 14 residues. Germline loops: CDR1 MNHNY, CDR2 SVGAGI (reference sequence). CDR3 sequence reads: CASSFRDGTDTQYF. Written as DNA, the CDR3 is TGTGCCAGCAGTTTCCGGGACGGAACAGATACGCAGTATTTT.

The chain has TRBV19 and TRBJ1-1; weak D call: TRBD1 (5 bases). Trimming removed 5 bases at V and 6 bases at J, with 19 bases between. Germline V lookup: CDR1 LNHDA, CDR2 SQIVND (reference sequence). The CDR3 runs to 15 residues. The CDR3 spells CASSPLTARLPEAFF. The CDR3 DNA sequence: TGTGCCAGTAGTCCCCTGACAGCCCGGCTCCCTGAAGCTTTCTTT.

This clone was seen more than once but under ten times. The chain uses TRBV7-2 and TRBJ1-2; the D gene is possibly TRBD1 (6 bases). Germline CDR1 SGHTA, CDR2 FQGNSA. Trimming pared 11 bases from V and 2 bases from J, leaving 12 bases between. This CDR3 region has 12 residues. DNA for the CDR3: TGTGCCCAGCAGGGGCTGAACTATGGCTACACCTTC. Residues: CAQQGLNYGYTF.

The J gene is TRBJ2-7, the V gene TRBV28; TRBD2 agrees at 8 bases. Germline V gene lookup returns CDR1 MDHEN and CDR2 SYDVKM. CDR3 length equals 15 residues. With V trimmed by 4 bases and J by 2 bases, 7 bases remained unmatched. In DNA form, the CDR3 reads TGTGCCAGCAGTTCAGCGGGAGTTGAACCCTACGAGCAGTACTTC. Encoded protein: CASSSAGVEPYEQYF.

The V call is TRBV10-3, the J call TRBJ1-5; weak D call: TRBD1 (5 bases). Trimming cost V 0 bases and J 7 bases, with 10 bases left between them. Germline CDR1 is ENHRY and CDR2 is SYGVKD. This CDR3 comprises 14 residues. CDR3 residues: CAISESMGEQPQHF. The CDR3 nucleotides read TGTGCCATCAGTGAGTCGATGGGGGAACAGCCCCAGCATTTT.

This chain connects TRBV19 to TRBJ2-5, with D perhaps TRBD1 (9 bases). Deletions cut 5 bases from V and 2 bases from J, with 27 bases between. The germline CDR1 and CDR2 sequences are LNHDA and SQIVND (reference sequence). CDR3 length equals 19 residues. The CDR3 is CASSPSGGQGRGGQETQYF. Written as DNA, the CDR3 is TGTGCCAGTAGTCCGAGCGGGGGACAGGGCAGGGGTGGACAAGAGACCCAGTACTTC.

The chain combines TRBV28 with TRBJ1-6; no definite D call. This CDR3 comprises 13 residues. Looked up from germline, CDR1 is MDHEN and CDR2 is SYDVKM. V was clipped by 3 bases and J by 7 bases, with 7 bases between them. The CDR3 sequence: CASSFAGNSPLHF. In nucleotides, the CDR3 is TGTGCCAGCAGTTTCGCGGGAAATTCACCCCTCCACTTT.

The V and J genes are TRBV4-2 and TRBJ1-2; maybe TRBD1 (5 bases). Trimming removed 2 bases from V and 8 bases from J, with 15 bases in between. CDR1 LGHNA and CDR2 YNFKEQ come from the germline V gene. CDR3 length equals 14 residues. In DNA form, the CDR3 reads TGTGCCAGCAGCCAACCACTCGGGGGGAAGGGCTACACCTTC. As protein: CASSQPLGGKGYTF.

This clone was detected only a few times. The V gene is TRBV14, the J gene TRBJ2-3, with 8 bases matching TRBD2. The junction had 16 bases not matched to a gene; V was cut back by 3 bases and J by 2 bases. The germline V gene encodes CDR1 SGHDN and CDR2 FVKESK. This CDR3 contains 19 residues. DNA of the CDR3: TGTGCCAGCAGCCATTCCGCCTTTTGGTCTAGCGGGTACACAGATACGCAGTATTTT. Protein product: CASSHSAFWSSGYTDTQYF.

Concerning this clone itself: A much bigger clone sits one base away, suggesting this may be a read error. The chain has TRBV7-2 and TRBJ2-5; D gene uncertain. Trimming cost V 4 bases and J 0 bases, with 6 bases left between them. Germline lookup yields CDR1 SGHTA and CDR2 FQGNSA. This CDR3 comprises 13 residues. CDR3 DNA sequence: TGTGCCAGCAGCTCCTCCAACCAAGAGACCCAGTACTTC. Protein: CASSSSNQETQYF.

The sample holds one count of this clone. This chain connects TRBV5-6 to TRBJ1-2; 11 bases map to TRBD1. The V gene end was trimmed by 4 bases and the J gene end by 8 bases; junction bases not matched to a gene: 7. Germline CDR1 and CDR2: SGHDT and YYEEEE. There are 14 residues in the CDR3. The CDR3 sequence is CASSQRDRGYGYTF. The CDR3 DNA is TGTGCCAGCAGCCAACGGGACAGGGGGTACGGCTACACCTTC.

The chain couples TRBV18 to TRBJ2-4; 7 bases are a match to TRBD1. Trimming took 3 bases from V and 9 from J; bases not matched to a gene: 11. CDR1 and CDR2 (germline): KGHSH, LQKENI. The CDR3 has 15 residues. CDR3 sequence reads: CASSPPPDRVSIQYF. The CDR3 DNA sequence: TGTGCCAGCTCACCCCCTCCAGACAGGGTGAGCATTCAGTACTTC.

The chain recombines TRBV5-4 with TRBJ2-2, with D possibly being TRBD1 (7 bases). This CDR3 has 14 residues. The germline V and J ends were trimmed by 2 bases and 6 bases, with 11 bases remaining between them. CDR1 is SGHNT and CDR2 is YYREEE in the germline V gene (reference sequence). The CDR3 DNA reads as TGTGCCAGCAGCTTTCAGGGGGGCCCCGGGGAGCTGTTTTTT. The encoded protein is CASSFQGGPGELFF.

The chain carries TRBV28 and TRBJ2-1, with a tentative D call TRBD1 (5 bases). With 2 bases removed from V and 1 base from J, the gap between germline ends came to 12 bases. CDR3 length: 16 amino acids. Germline CDR1 and CDR2: MDHEN and SYDVKM. Here the CDR3 DNA reads TGTGCCAGCAGTTTACGCCAGGGTCCTTCCTACAATGAGCAGTTCTTC. Its protein is CASSLRQGPSYNEQFF.

The genes are TRBV2 and TRBJ1-2; the D is unclear. Trimming left V 2 bases short and J 4 bases short, with 14 bases between. The CDR3 contains 15 residues. Germline-derived CDR1 and CDR2 are SNHLY and FYNNEI. CDR3 amino acids: CASSEMEAEAYGYTF. DNA for the CDR3: TGTGCCAGCAGTGAAATGGAGGCGGAGGCCTATGGCTACACCTTC.